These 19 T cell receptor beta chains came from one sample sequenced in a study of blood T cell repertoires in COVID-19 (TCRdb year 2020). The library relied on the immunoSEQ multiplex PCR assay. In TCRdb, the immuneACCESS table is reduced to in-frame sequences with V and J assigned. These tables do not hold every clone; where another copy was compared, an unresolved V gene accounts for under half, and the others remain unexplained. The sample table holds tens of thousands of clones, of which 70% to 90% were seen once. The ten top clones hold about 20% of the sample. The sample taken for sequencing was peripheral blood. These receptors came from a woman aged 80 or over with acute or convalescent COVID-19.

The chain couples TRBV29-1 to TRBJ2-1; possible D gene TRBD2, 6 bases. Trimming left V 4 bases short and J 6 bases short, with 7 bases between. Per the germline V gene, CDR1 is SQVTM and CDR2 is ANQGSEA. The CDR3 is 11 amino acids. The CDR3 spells CSVASANEQFF. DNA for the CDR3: TGCAGCGTTGCTAGCGCCAATGAGCAGTTCTTC.

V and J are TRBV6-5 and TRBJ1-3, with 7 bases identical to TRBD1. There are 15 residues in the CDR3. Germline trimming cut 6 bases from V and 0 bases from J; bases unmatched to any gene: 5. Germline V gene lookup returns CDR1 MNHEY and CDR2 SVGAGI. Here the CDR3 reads CASSETGSSGNTIYF. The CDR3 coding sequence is TGTGCCAGCAGCGAGACAGGGAGCTCTGGAAACACCATATATTTT.

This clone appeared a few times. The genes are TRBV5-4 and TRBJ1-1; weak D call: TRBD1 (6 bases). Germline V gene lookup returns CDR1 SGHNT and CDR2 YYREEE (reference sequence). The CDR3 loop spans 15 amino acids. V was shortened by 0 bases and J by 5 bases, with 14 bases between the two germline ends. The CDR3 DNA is TGTGCCAGCAGCTTGGCCGGGGCAGGGGCAACTGAAGCTTTCTTT. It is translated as CASSLAGAGATEAFF.

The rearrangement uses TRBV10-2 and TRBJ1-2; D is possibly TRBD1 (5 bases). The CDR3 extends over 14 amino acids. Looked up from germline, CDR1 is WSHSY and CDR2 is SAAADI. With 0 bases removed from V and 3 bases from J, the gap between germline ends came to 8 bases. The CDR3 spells CASSESGPDYGYTF. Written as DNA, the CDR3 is TGCGCCAGCAGTGAGTCGGGGCCTGACTATGGCTACACCTTC.

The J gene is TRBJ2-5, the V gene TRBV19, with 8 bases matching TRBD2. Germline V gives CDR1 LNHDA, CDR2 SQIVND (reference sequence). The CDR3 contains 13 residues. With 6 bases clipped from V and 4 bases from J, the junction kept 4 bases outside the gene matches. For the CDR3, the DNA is TGTGCCAGTAGAACCAGCGGGAGAGAGACCCAGTACTTC. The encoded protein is CASRTSGRETQYF. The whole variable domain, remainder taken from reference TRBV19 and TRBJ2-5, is DGGITQSPKYLFRKEGQNVTLSCEQNLNHDAMYWYRQDPGQGLRLIYYSQIVNDFQKGDIAEGYSVSREKKESFPLTVTSAQKNPTAFYLCASRTSGRETQYFGPGTRLLVL.

The CDR3 region has the DNA TGTGCCAGCAGCGTAGCCGGGACAGAGAACACTGAAGCTTTCTTT. It specifies CASSVAGTENTEAFF. V is TRBV9 and J is TRBJ1-1; 7 nucleotides match TRBD1. V lost 0 bases and J lost 1; bases outside the gene matches: 3. CDR1 and CDR2 from the germline V gene are SGDLS and YYNGEE. CDR3 size: 15 residues.

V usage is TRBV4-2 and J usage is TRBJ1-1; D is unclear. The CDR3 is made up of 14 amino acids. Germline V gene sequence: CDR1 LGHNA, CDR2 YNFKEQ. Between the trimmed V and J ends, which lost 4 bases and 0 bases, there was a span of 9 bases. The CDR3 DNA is TGTGCCAGCAGCCCGAACAGTTTGAACACTGAAGCTTTCTTT. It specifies CASSPNSLNTEAFF.

The CDR3 nucleotides read TGTGCCAGTAGTATCCAACAGGGACCCAATCAGCCCCAGCATTTT. The encoded protein is CASSIQQGPNQPQHF. The rearrangement links TRBV19 to TRBJ1-5; possible D gene TRBD1, 6 bases. Trimming removed 3 bases from V and 3 bases from J, with 12 bases in between. CDR1 is LNHDA, CDR2 SQIVND, per germline (reference sequence). The CDR3 has 15 residues.

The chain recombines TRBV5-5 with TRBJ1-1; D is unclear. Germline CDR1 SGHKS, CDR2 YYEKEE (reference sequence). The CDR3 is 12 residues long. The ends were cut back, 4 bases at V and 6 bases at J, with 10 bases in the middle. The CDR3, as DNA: TGTGCCAGCAGCCTCGGGGTTGCTGAAGCTTTCTTT. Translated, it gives CASSLGVAEAFF.

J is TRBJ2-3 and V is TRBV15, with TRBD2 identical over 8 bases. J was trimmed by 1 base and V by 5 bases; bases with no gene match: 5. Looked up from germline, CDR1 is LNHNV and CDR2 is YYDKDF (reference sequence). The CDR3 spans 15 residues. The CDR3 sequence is CATSFLAGRTDTQYF. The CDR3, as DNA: TGTGCCACCAGCTTTTTAGCGGGGCGCACAGATACGCAGTATTTT.

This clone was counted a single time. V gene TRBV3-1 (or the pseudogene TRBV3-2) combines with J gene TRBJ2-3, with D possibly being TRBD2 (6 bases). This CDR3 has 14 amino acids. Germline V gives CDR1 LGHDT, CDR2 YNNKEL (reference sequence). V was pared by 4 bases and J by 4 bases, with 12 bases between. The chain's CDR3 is CASSRDSAADTQYF. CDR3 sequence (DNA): TGTGCCAGCAGCCGGGACTCCGCGGCAGATACGCAGTATTTT.

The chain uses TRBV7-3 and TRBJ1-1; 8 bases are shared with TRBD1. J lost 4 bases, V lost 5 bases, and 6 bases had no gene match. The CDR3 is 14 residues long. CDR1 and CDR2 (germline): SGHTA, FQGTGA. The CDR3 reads CASSQAGGTTEAFF. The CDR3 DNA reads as TGTGCCAGCAGCCAAGCAGGGGGCACCACTGAAGCTTTCTTT.

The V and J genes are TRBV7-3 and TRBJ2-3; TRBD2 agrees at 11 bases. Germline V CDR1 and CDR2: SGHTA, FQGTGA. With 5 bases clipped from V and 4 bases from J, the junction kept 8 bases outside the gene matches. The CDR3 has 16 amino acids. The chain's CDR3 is CASSPTLAGAADTQYF. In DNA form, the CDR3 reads TGTGCCAGCAGCCCCACACTAGCGGGAGCCGCAGATACGCAGTATTTT.

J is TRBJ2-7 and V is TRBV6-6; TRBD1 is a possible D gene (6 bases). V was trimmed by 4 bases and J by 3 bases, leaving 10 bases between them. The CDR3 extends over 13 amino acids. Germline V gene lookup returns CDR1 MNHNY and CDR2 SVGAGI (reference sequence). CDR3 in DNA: TGTGCCAGCAGTTCCGGACAGTACTACGAGCAGTACTTC. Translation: CASSSGQYYEQYF.

CDR3 coding DNA: TGTGCCAGCAGTTTAAACAGCGGGAGAAAAGAGACCCAGTACTTC. It specifies CASSLNSGRKETQYF. This chain links TRBV28 with TRBJ2-5, with TRBD2 matching over 8 bases. The CDR3 has 15 amino acids. Germline V gene lookup returns CDR1 MDHEN and CDR2 SYDVKM. The ends lost 2 bases at V and 3 bases at J; junction bases unmatched: 5.

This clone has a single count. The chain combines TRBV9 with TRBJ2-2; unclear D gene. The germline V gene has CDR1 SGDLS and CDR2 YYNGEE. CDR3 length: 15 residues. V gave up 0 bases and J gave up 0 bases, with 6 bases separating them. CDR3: CASSVASANTGELFF. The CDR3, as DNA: TGTGCCAGCAGCGTAGCTTCAGCGAACACCGGGGAGCTGTTTTTT.

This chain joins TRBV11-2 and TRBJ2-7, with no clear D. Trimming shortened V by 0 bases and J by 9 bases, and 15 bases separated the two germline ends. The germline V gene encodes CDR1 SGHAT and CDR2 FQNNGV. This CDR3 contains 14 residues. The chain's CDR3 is CASSLEETSKTQYF. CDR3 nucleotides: TGTGCCAGCAGCTTAGAGGAGACTTCAAAAACGCAGTACTTC.

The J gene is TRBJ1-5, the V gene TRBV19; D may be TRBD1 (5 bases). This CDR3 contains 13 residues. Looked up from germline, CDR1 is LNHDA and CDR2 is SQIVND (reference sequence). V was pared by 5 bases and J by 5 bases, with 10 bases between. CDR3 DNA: TGTGCCAGTAGTCCAAGCAGGGATCAGCCCCAGCATTTT. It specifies CASSPSRDQPQHF.

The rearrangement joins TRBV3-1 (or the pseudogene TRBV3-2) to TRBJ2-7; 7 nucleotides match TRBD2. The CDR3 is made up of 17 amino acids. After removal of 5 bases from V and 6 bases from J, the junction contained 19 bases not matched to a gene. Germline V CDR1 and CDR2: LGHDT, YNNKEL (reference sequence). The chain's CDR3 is CASSGQSGRGRVSEQYF. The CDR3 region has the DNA TGTGCCAGCAGCGGTCAAAGTGGACGGGGGAGGGTTTCCGAGCAGTACTTC.